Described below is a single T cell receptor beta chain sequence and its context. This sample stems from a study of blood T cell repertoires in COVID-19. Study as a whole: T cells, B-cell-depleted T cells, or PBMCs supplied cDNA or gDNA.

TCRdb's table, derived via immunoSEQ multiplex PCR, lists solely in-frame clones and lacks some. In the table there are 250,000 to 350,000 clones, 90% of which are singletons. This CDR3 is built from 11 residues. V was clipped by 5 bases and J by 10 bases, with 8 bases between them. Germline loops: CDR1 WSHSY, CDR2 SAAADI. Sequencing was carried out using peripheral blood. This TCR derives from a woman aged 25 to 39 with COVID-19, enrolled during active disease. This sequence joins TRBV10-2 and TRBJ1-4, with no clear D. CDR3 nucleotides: TGCGCCAGCAGTCCTCGGGGAAAACTGTTTTTT. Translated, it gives CASSPRGKLFF.